This record concerns one T cell receptor beta chain sequence. It has no known antigen specificity. There are no base qualities to consult, and no much larger clone falls within one base. The entry originates in a study of shared clonotypes between healthy human individuals (dated by TCRdb to between 2020 and 2021). Regarding the research as a whole: A couple of women and a few men aged 18 to 49 years were included in the cohort. To estimate repertoire size and how much clonotypes are shared between individuals, the study performed deep sequencing of blood TCR repertoires from a handful of healthy adults. Different laboratories and diverse techniques were used to prepare libraries and sequence TCR repertoires, to increase sequencing depth and limit assay-specific biases. Each donor's leukapheresis produced roughly between roughly 0.85 and 9 billion PBMCs. For each donor, CD4 naive and CD4 memory were each run on three plates, CD8 naive on two plates, and CD8 memory on one plate. Overall study results and their limits: Larger estimated clonotype richness was generally found for naive subsets than for memory subsets. Incomplete sequencing was indicated by rarefaction of sorted-subset datasets, despite the large sequencing depth. Only blood was sampled, and tissue TCR repertoires likely differ from those in blood. Sharing across several donors was observed for around 4.8% of naive CD4, over 3% of naive CD8, about 2.3% of memory CD4, and roughly 0.4% of memory CD8 clonotypes. Compared with non-shared clonotypes, the clonotypes found in all four sorted-subset donors had higher generation probabilities. The genetic and exposure-history diversity represented was limited by the small number of donors. Based on pairwise subsampling, the degree of clonotype sharing among donors was expected to be affected by sequencing depth.

Trimming removed 4 bases from V and 2 bases from J, leaving 17 bases between the germline ends. Including cysteine and phenylalanine, the CDR3 has 16 amino acids. Of all the DNA, just the CDR3 is kept, 48 bases in frame from base 1. CDR1 and CDR2 are drawn from the germline V gene: SGDLS, YYNGEE. TCR CDR3 regions were amplified from genomic DNA by multiplex PCR using the deep immunoSEQ assay. For each cell subset, the extracted genomic DNA was distributed evenly across all wells of several immunoSEQ 96-well plates, and each plate served as one replicate. For sorted subsets, each replicate PCR was loaded with approximately 200 ng genomic DNA, equivalent to 30,000 or so T cell genomes. Purified libraries were measured with a Qubit 3.0 fluorometer, size-checked on a Bioanalyzer 2100, and measured again with the KAPA Library Quantification kit. Each immunoSEQ 96-well plate was sequenced on its own single-read 150-cycle Illumina NextSeq 550 flow cell. On the study's bioinformatics: The immunoSEQ output contained only junctional sequences without quality scores, so filtering could not match that applied to full-length reads. Sequences were annotated with PyIR, a Python wrapper for IgBLAST v1.9, using IMGT germline references to assign V/J genes and CDR3. Reads with weak V/J assignments (E-value above 1e-6), missing CDR3, stop codons, out-of-frame junctions, or ambiguous translated residues were removed. V3J clonotypes were defined by identical inferred V gene, J gene, and CDR3 amino acid sequence. The percentage overlap between two repertoires was calculated by dividing the number of shared unique clonotypes by the size of the smaller repertoire. Three approaches were used to assess repertoire richness: RTK rarefaction, the Chao1 estimator, and Recon v2.1 estimates of unobserved clonotypes. For all TCRbeta clonotypes obtained by the gDNA method from a handful of donors, generation probabilities were computed with OLGA. The source is immuneACCESS, and TCRdb retained only in-frame sequences with V and J called. Part of the clones is not carried over; for the studies checked, unresolved V genes explain less than half of this, and the remainder is unexplained. The V and J calls and clone size were taken over from that table, and D and trimming were inferred from the DNA. Within this sample are roughly 2 million clones, with roughly 95% of them counted one time only. The ten largest account for 0.9% to 1.3% of the sample.

CD8 naive samples were obtained by positive selection for CCR7 among CD45RO-negative cells, yielding a CD45RA+CCR7+ population from which TemRA cells were excluded. Donors were healthy HIV-negative adults with no recently reported acute infections or vaccinations. Every donor was a Caucasian adult living in Nashville, Tennessee, USA. Blood was obtained by leukapheresis, after which PBMCs were separated by Ficoll-Histopaque density gradient centrifugation and cryopreserved in liquid nitrogen vapor phase. Analytical flow cytometry was used to check the purity and quantity of every magnetically sorted T cell population. Each sorted fraction had its genomic DNA isolated and then quantified by UV absorbance on a Nanodrop 2000c.

The sequence was obtained from a man in his late teens or twenties in good health. Sequencing used naive CD8+ T cells sorted from blood. The cell subset or site label here, explained by the study, means: CD45RA+CCR7+. The sequence links TRBV9 to TRBJ2-3; the D gene is possibly TRBD1 or TRBD2, with 6 bases matching each. The DNA is as follows: TGTGCCAGCAGCTCCCGGTTGGGGGGCCTCACAGATACGCAGTATTTT. This codes for CASSSRLGGLTDTQYF.